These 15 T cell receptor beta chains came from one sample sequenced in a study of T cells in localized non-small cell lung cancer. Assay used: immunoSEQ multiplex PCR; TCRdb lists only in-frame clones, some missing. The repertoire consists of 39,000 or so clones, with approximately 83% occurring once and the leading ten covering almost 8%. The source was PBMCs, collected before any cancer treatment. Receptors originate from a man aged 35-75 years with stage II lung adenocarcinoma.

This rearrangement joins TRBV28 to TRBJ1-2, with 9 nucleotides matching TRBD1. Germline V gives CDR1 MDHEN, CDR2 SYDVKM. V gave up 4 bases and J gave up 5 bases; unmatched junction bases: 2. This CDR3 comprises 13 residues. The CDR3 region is CASSWGQGYGYTF. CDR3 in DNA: TGTGCCAGCAGTTGGGGACAGGGTTATGGCTACACCTTC.

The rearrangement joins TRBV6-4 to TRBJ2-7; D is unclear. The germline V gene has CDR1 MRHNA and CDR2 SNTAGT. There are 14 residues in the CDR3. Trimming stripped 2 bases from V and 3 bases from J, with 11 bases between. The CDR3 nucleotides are TGTGCCAGCAGTGACAGGGCTCCGCTCTACGAGCAGTACTTC. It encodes CASSDRAPLYEQYF.

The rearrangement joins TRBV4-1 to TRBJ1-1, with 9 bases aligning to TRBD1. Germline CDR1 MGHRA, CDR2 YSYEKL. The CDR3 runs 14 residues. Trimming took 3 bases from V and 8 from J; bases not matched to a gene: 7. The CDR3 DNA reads TGCGCCAGCAGCCACCCCGGGACAGGGATCGAAGCTTTCTTT. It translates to CASSHPGTGIEAFF.

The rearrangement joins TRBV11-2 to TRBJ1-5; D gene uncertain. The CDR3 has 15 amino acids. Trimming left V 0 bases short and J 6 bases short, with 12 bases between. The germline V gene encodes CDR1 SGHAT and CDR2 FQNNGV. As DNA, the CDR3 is TGTGCCAGCAGCTTAGATCCAAGGTCAGGTCAGCCCCAGCATTTT. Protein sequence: CASSLDPRSGQPQHF.

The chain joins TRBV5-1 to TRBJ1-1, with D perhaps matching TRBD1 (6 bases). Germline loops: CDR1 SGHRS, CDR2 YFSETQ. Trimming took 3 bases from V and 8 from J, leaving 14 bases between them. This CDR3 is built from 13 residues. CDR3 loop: CASSSTLGTEAFF. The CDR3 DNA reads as TGCGCCAGCAGCTCTACCCTCGGGACAGAAGCTTTCTTT.

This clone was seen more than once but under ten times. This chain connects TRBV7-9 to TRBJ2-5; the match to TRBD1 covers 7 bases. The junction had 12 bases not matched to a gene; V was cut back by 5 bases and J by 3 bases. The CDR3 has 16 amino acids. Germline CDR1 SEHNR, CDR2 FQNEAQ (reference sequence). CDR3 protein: CASSKGVGTEEETQYF. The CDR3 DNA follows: TGTGCCAGCAGCAAAGGCGTAGGGACAGAGGAAGAGACCCAGTACTTC.

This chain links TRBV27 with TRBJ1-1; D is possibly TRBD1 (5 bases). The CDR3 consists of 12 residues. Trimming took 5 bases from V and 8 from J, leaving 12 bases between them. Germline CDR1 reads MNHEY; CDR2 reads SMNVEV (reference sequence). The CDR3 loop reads CASSTQWGEAFF. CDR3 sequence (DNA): TGTGCCAGCAGTACCCAGTGGGGGGAAGCTTTCTTT.

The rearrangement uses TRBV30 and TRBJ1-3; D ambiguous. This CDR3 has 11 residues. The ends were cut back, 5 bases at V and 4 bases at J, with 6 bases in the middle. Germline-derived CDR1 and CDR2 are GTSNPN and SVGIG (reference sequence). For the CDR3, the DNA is TGTGCCTGGGCCAACGGAAACACCATATATTTT. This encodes CAWANGNTIYF.

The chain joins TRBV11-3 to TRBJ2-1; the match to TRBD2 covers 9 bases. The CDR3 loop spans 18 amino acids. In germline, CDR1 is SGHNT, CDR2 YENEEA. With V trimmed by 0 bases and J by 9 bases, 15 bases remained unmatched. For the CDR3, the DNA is TGTGCCAGCAGCTTAGATTGGTCTAGCGGGACGCGGGGTAGTGAGCAGTTCTTC. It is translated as CASSLDWSSGTRGSEQFF.

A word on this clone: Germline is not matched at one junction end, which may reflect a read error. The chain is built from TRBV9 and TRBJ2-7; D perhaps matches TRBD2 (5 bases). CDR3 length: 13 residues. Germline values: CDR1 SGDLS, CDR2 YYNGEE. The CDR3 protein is CASSVEGGYGQYF. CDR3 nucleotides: TGTGCCAGCAGCGTAGAGGGCGGGTACGGGCAGTACTTC.

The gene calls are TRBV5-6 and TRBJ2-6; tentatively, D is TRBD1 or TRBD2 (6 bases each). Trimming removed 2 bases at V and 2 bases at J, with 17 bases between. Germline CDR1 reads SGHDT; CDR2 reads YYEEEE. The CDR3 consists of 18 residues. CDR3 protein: CASSFLAGEVTGANVLTF. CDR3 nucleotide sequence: TGTGCCAGCAGCTTTCTCGCAGGGGAGGTGACTGGGGCCAACGTCCTGACTTTC.

The CDR3 loop is CASSRDRLYEQYF. The CDR3 DNA is TGTGCCAGCAGTCGAGACAGACTCTACGAGCAGTACTTC. V usage is TRBV28 and J usage is TRBJ2-7; TRBD1 is a possible D gene (5 bases). CDR1 and CDR2 from the germline V gene are MDHEN and SYDVKM. Trimming left V 5 bases short and J 3 bases short, with 11 bases between. The CDR3 spans 13 residues.

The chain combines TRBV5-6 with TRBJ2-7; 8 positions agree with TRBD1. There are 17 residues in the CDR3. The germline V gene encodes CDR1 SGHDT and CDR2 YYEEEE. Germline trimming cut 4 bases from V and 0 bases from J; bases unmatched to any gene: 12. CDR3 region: CASSQQGVVISSYEQYF. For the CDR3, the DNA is TGTGCCAGCAGCCAACAGGGGGTGGTGATCTCCTCCTACGAGCAGTACTTC.

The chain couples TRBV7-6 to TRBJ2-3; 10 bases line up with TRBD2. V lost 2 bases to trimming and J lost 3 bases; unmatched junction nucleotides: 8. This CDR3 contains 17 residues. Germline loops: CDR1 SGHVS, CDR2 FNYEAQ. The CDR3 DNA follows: TGTGCCAGCAGCTTATACAGTCTAGCGGGAGCGACAGATACGCAGTATTTT. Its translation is CASSLYSLAGATDTQYF. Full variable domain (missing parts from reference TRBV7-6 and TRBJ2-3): GAGVSQSPRYKVTKRGQDVALRCDPISGHVSLYWYRQALGQGPEFLTYFNYEAQQDKSGLPNDRFSAERPEGSISTLTIQRTEQRDSAMYRCASSLYSLAGATDTQYFGPGTRLTVL.

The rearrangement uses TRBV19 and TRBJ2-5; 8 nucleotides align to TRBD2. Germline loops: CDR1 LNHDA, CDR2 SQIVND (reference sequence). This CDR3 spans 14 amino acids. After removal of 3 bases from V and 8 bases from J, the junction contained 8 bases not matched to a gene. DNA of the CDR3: TGTGCCAGTAGTATCGGGGGGGCCCAAAAAACCCAGTACTTC. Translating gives CASSIGGAQKTQYF. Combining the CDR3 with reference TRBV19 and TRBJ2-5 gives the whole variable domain DGGITQSPKYLFRKEGQNVTLSCEQNLNHDAMYWYRQDPGQGLRLIYYSQIVNDFQKGDIAEGYSVSREKKESFPLTVTSAQKNPTAFYLCASSIGGAQKTQYFGPGTRLLVL.